Each of the 32 T cell receptor beta chains below was sequenced from the same sample in a study of T cell changes during pregnancy in multiple sclerosis. The method was immunoSEQ multiplex PCR; TCRdb's version includes in-frame clones alone and lacks a portion of them. The sample has 65,000 to 95,000 clones; around 94% are singletons. The sequences come from peripheral blood, collected in the second trimester of pregnancy. These receptors all stem from a female donor in good health, enrolled as a control in a pregnancy study.

The chain has TRBV28 and TRBJ1-1; D possibly corresponds to TRBD1 (6 bases). The CDR3 loop spans 13 amino acids. V shed 5 bases and J shed 4 bases, with 11 bases lying between them. Germline V CDR1 and CDR2: MDHEN, SYDVKM. CDR3 region: CASSTTGSTEAFF. The CDR3 DNA sequence: TGTGCCAGCAGTACGACAGGTTCCACTGAAGCTTTCTTT.

This clone has more than one count but fewer than ten. This chain links TRBV5-4 with TRBJ1-1, with 7 positions matching TRBD1. The CDR3 has 12 residues. V dropped 4 bases and J dropped 8; count of bases not matched to a gene: 5. Germline V gene lookup returns CDR1 SGHNT and CDR2 YYREEE (reference sequence). As DNA, the CDR3 is TGTGCCAGCAGCATCGGGACAGTCGAAGCTTTCTTT. Translation: CASSIGTVEAFF.

The chain has TRBV18 and TRBJ1-5, with D possibly being TRBD1 (5 bases). There are 15 residues in the CDR3. Germline loops: CDR1 KGHSH, CDR2 LQKENI. Trimming removed 5 bases from V and 1 base from J, with 12 bases in between. This CDR3 is CASSEQGASNQPQHF. CDR3 DNA sequence: TGTGCCAGCTCAGAGCAGGGTGCGAGCAATCAGCCCCAGCATTTT.

DNA for the CDR3: TGTGCCATCAGGGAAGGAGGTGATGAAAAACTGTTTTTT. It translates to CAIREGGDEKLFF. V is TRBV10-3 and J is TRBJ1-4; D gene unclear. Trimming pared 6 bases from V and 6 bases from J, leaving 11 bases between. Germline assignment: CDR1 ENHRY and CDR2 SYGVKD. This CDR3 is built from 13 residues.

This chain links TRBV18 with TRBJ2-1, with 11 bases matching TRBD2. CDR1 KGHSH and CDR2 LQKENI come from the germline V gene. The V segment lost 6 bases and the J segment 2 bases; nucleotides outside the gene matches: 9. The CDR3 runs to 17 residues. The CDR3 DNA reads TGTGCCAGCTCGTCCTTAGCGGGAGGGCCCCCCTACAATGAGCAGTTCTTC. Translating gives CASSSLAGGPPYNEQFF.

The chain uses TRBV28 and TRBJ1-5; TRBD1 matches at 10 bases. Looked up from germline, CDR1 is MDHEN and CDR2 is SYDVKM. The V and J ends lost 3 bases and 2 bases, in that order; junction bases with no gene match: 7. This CDR3 has 17 amino acids. The CDR3 protein is CASSFSTGGAGNQPQHF. Here the CDR3 DNA reads TGTGCCAGCAGTTTCTCGACAGGGGGCGCAGGCAATCAGCCCCAGCATTTT.

The chain combines TRBV4-1 with TRBJ1-1, with D tentatively TRBD1 (6 bases). Per germline, CDR1 MGHRA and CDR2 YSYEKL. The CDR3 contains 17 residues. V lost 1 base and J lost 5, with 20 bases in between. The CDR3 DNA reads as TGCGCCAGCAGCCAAGGATCCGCCCAGGGGACGGGGACTGAAGCTTTCTTT. It translates to CASSQGSAQGTGTEAFF.

The rearrangement joins TRBV4-1 to TRBJ2-3, with TRBD2 identical over 7 bases. Germline V gene lookup returns CDR1 MGHRA and CDR2 YSYEKL. The CDR3 covers 15 residues. Unmatched junction bases numbered 11, after V lost 3 bases and J lost 8 bases. DNA for the CDR3: TGCGCCAGCAGCCAGTTGGACCGGGACTATCGTACGCAGTATTTT. Protein sequence: CASSQLDRDYRTQYF.

The chain couples TRBV9 to TRBJ2-1, with TRBD2 identical over 13 bases. The CDR3 covers 15 residues. Trimming removed 4 bases from V and 7 bases from J; junction bases left unmatched: 5. CDR1 is SGDLS, CDR2 YYNGEE, per germline. The CDR3 sequence is CASSPGLAGRNEQFF. CDR3 in DNA: TGTGCCAGCAGCCCGGGACTAGCGGGAAGGAATGAGCAGTTCTTC.

The V and J genes are TRBV9 and TRBJ2-7, with TRBD2 matching 7 bases. The CDR3 contains 15 residues. The trim removed 0 bases at V and 3 bases at J, leaving 6 bases unmatched. CDR1 SGDLS and CDR2 YYNGEE come from the germline V gene. CDR3 coding DNA: TGTGCCAGCAGCGTAGGGTCGCTAGCGGACTACGAGCAGTACTTC. Protein product: CASSVGSLADYEQYF.

V usage is TRBV5-1 and J usage is TRBJ2-1; no clear D gene. The length of the CDR3 is 14 residues. The germline V gene encodes CDR1 SGHRS and CDR2 YFSETQ. V lost 4 bases to trimming and J lost 1 base, with 9 bases between them. The DNA of the CDR3 is TGCGCCAGCAGCCCGTCTAGTTCCTACAATGAGCAGTTCTTC. Translation gives CASSPSSSYNEQFF.

V gene TRBV13 combines with J gene TRBJ2-6; 8 bases agree with TRBD1. V shed 0 bases and J 3 bases; nucleotides not matched to a gene: 10. The V gene's germline CDR1 is PRHDT and CDR2 FYEKMQ (reference sequence). This CDR3 contains 19 residues. CDR3 DNA sequence: TGTGCCAGCAGCTTAGGGGACAGGGCCCGGGTTCGTGGGGCCAACGTCCTGACTTTC. It is translated as CASSLGDRARVRGANVLTF.

The rearrangement uses TRBV7-8 and TRBJ2-2; TRBD2 matches at 10 bases. This CDR3 has 17 residues. J gave up 5 bases and V 1 base, and 7 bases lay outside the gene matches. Germline lookup yields CDR1 SGHVS and CDR2 FQNEAQ. CDR3 nucleotide sequence: TGTGCCAGCAGCTTAGGGCTAGCGGGAGAGGGGACCGGGGAGCTGTTTTTT. This gives the protein CASSLGLAGEGTGELFF.

About this clone: In the same sample, other DNA sequences code for this CDR3. This rearrangement joins TRBV7-9 to TRBJ2-7; unclear D gene. The CDR3 extends over 11 amino acids. With 5 bases removed from V and 4 bases from J, the gap between germline ends came to 6 bases. Germline CDR1 and CDR2: SEHNR and FQNEAQ (reference sequence). Written as DNA, the CDR3 is TGTGCCAGCAGCGCTAGTTACGAGCAGTACTTC. Translation gives CASSASYEQYF.

The V and J genes are TRBV4-2 and TRBJ1-1; 11 bases are shared with TRBD1. CDR1 is LGHNA, CDR2 YNFKEQ, per germline. The CDR3 contains 16 residues. V gave up 3 bases and J gave up 1 base; unmatched junction bases: 4. CDR3 residues: CASSQVGQGANTEAFF. DNA for the CDR3: TGTGCCAGCAGCCAGGTAGGACAGGGGGCGAACACTGAAGCTTTCTTT.

Remarks on this clone: Other DNA sequences from this sample encode an identical CDR3 as well. The chain combines TRBV2 with TRBJ2-1; 8 positions match TRBD2. Per the germline V gene, CDR1 is SNHLY and CDR2 is FYNNEI. Losses at the gene ends were 6 bases for V and 0 bases for J; bases not matched to a gene: 1. This CDR3 spans 14 amino acids. The CDR3 protein is CASSSGSSYNEQFF. CDR3 DNA: TGTGCCAGCAGCAGCGGGAGCTCCTACAATGAGCAGTTCTTC. The full variable domain, its missing parts supplied by reference TRBV2 and TRBJ2-1, is EPEVTQTPSHQVTQMGQEVILRCVPISNHLYFYWYRQILGQKVEFLVSFYNNEISEKSEIFDDQFSVERPDGSNFTLKIRSTKLEDSAMYFCASSSGSSYNEQFFGPGTRLTVL.

This clone occurred once. The gene calls are TRBV15 and TRBJ2-7; D remains unclear. This CDR3 has 15 amino acids. V was pared by 0 bases and J by 0 bases, with 9 bases between. Germline V lookup: CDR1 LNHNV, CDR2 YYDKDF (reference sequence). The CDR3 bases are TGTGCCACCAGCAGAGAGCCAAGGAGCTCCTACGAGCAGTACTTC. This codes for CATSREPRSSYEQYF.

The J gene is TRBJ2-1, the V gene TRBV12-2; TRBD2 is the table's D call, not checked against the DNA. TRBV12-2 is labeled a pseudogene. The CDR3 consists of 16 residues. The CDR3 DNA reads TGTGCAAGTCGCTTAATCGCCCTAGCGTCCTACAATGAGCAGTTCTTC. Translating gives CASRLIALASYNEQFF.

The chain combines TRBV19 with TRBJ2-5; D perhaps matches TRBD1 (6 bases). Germline V gene sequence: CDR1 LNHDA, CDR2 SQIVND (reference sequence). V lost 5 bases to trimming and J lost 1 base, with 11 bases between them. CDR3 length: 14 amino acids. The DNA of the CDR3 is TGTGCCAGTAGTCCCTTACAGGGCCAAGAGACCCAGTACTTC. Translating gives CASSPLQGQETQYF.

The genes are TRBV4-1 and TRBJ1-5, with D tentatively TRBD1 (6 bases). The CDR3 covers 15 residues. Per the germline V gene, CDR1 is MGHRA and CDR2 is YSYEKL. The ends were cut back, 2 bases at V and 4 bases at J, with 12 bases in the middle. The CDR3 nucleotides read TGCGCCAGCAGCCAATCCCAGGGGATAAATCAGCCCCAGCATTTT. As protein: CASSQSQGINQPQHF.

The DNA of the CDR3 is TGTGCCAGCCGGGACAGGGACCACGAGCAGTACTTC. Amino acid sequence: CASRDRDHEQYF. The rearrangement joins TRBV25-1 to TRBJ2-7; 9 bases match TRBD1. Germline V gene sequence: CDR1 MGHDK, CDR2 SYGVNS. Trimming took 8 bases from V and 5 from J; bases not matched to a gene: 4. The CDR3 contains 12 residues.

The chain links TRBV5-1 to TRBJ2-3, with 9 bases matching TRBD2. This CDR3 comprises 16 residues. With 4 bases clipped from V and 0 bases from J, the junction kept 6 bases outside the gene matches. Per the germline V gene, CDR1 is SGHRS and CDR2 is YFSETQ. As DNA, the CDR3 is TGCGCCAGCAGCCCTAGGACTAGCGCAAGCACAGATACGCAGTATTTT. Residues: CASSPRTSASTDTQYF.

This clone showed up just once. The chain employs TRBV4-1 and TRBJ1-3, with unresolved D. This CDR3 contains 20 residues. The germline V and J ends were trimmed by 1 base and 0 bases, with 22 bases remaining between them. Germline-derived CDR1 and CDR2 are MGHRA and YSYEKL. CDR3 coding DNA: TGCGCCAGCAGCCAAGTAATGCATCGGAGGGAACATATCTCTGGAAACACCATATATTTT. Translation: CASSQVMHRREHISGNTIYF.

In this sample, this clone turned up a few times. The CDR3 DNA sequence: TGTGCCAGCAGTTTGGGGGGGAGCGGGAGGGTTAAGCAGTACTTC. It is translated as CASSLGGSGRVKQYF. The chain employs TRBV28 and TRBJ2-7; 10 nucleotides align to TRBD2. V shed 3 bases, J shed 8 bases, and the junction held 10 bases outside the gene matches. The CDR3 totals 15 residues. Germline CDR1 reads MDHEN; CDR2 reads SYDVKM.

The genes are TRBV27 and TRBJ2-7; 7 nucleotides agree with TRBD2. Trimming cost V 0 bases and J 6 bases; bases outside gene matches: 5. The CDR3 sequence is 14 residues long. The germline V gene has CDR1 MNHEY and CDR2 SMNVEV (reference sequence). CDR3 protein: CASSLSPTSAEQYF. DNA of the CDR3: TGTGCCAGCAGTTTATCTCCCACTAGCGCCGAGCAGTACTTC.

The rearrangement joins TRBV2 to TRBJ2-1; D call uncertain. The CDR3 contains 15 residues. Trimming cost V 3 bases and J 4 bases, with 13 bases left between them. From germline, CDR1 is SNHLY and CDR2 FYNNEI. CDR3 sequence: CASSDVAKQYNEQFF. The CDR3 nucleotides read TGTGCCAGCAGTGATGTGGCCAAACAGTACAATGAGCAGTTCTTC.

V is TRBV5-1 and J is TRBJ2-7; 8 bases are shared with TRBD1. This CDR3 is 14 amino acids long. Germline V gene data show CDR1 as SGHRS and CDR2 as YFSETQ. V was pared by 2 bases and J by 1 base, with 2 bases of the junction left unmatched. The CDR3 sequence: CASSLQGGSYEQYF. The DNA for the CDR3 is TGCGCCAGCAGCTTACAGGGGGGTTCCTACGAGCAGTACTTC.

This chain joins TRBV5-4 and TRBJ2-3; TRBD2 matches at 12 bases. The J segment lost 5 bases and the V segment lost 4 bases, leaving 8 bases of the junction unmatched. The CDR3 loop spans 16 amino acids. Germline CDR1 and CDR2: SGHNT and YYREEE (reference sequence). The CDR3 DNA reads as TGTGCCAGCAGCCCGCGGACTAGCGGGACAAGAGATACGCAGTATTTT. This sequence encodes CASSPRTSGTRDTQYF.

The gene calls are TRBV4-2 and TRBJ2-4; 7 nucleotides align to TRBD1. V trimming: 4 bases; J trimming: 4 bases; junction bases outside the gene matches: 7. The CDR3 totals 15 residues. The germline CDR1 and CDR2 sequences are LGHNA and YNFKEQ. The CDR3 DNA sequence: TGTGCCAGCAGCCCGGAGACAGGGATTAAAAACATTCAGTACTTC. This sequence encodes CASSPETGIKNIQYF.

For the CDR3, the DNA is TGTGCCAGCAGGAAAACCACCTGGGCGGGACAGGGGTCGGGGCAGCCCCAGCATTTT. Encoded protein: CASRKTTWAGQGSGQPQHF. The J gene is TRBJ1-5, the V gene TRBV21-1; TRBD1 was called by the table and not checked on the DNA. TRBV21-1 is a pseudogene. This CDR3 region has 19 residues.

The chain recombines TRBV2 with TRBJ2-2; 10 bases agree with TRBD2. Germline CDR1 SNHLY, CDR2 FYNNEI. After removal of 3 bases from V and 6 bases from J, the junction contained 13 bases not matched to a gene. The CDR3 covers 18 residues. The CDR3 DNA is TGTGCCAGCAGTGATCGGGGGACTAGCGCCCTGGGTGCCGGGGAGCTGTTTTTT. It yields the protein CASSDRGTSALGAGELFF.

The V gene is TRBV5-1, the J gene TRBJ2-3; perhaps TRBD1 as D (6 bases). CDR1 SGHRS and CDR2 YFSETQ come from the germline V gene. Trimming shortened V by 4 bases and J by 2 bases, and 14 bases separated the two germline ends. This CDR3 spans 15 amino acids. CDR3 amino acids: CASSEQGPSTDTQYF. Written as DNA, the CDR3 is TGCGCCAGCAGCGAGCAGGGGCCCTCCACAGATACGCAGTATTTT.